This T cell receptor beta chain came from a study of T cell responses to AZD1222 COVID-19 vaccine. Study-wide results and caveats: Spike as a whole was targeted by vaccine-associated CD4 TCRs, dominant at 160-218 and 743-854. Donors, mostly white British, included more females; clonal diversity was possibly underestimated. Seropositive status at baseline applied to only 6 or 7 AZD1222 recipients.

Pooling of second doses given at about 4 or about 12 weeks was done. Produced via immunoSEQ multiplex PCR; TCRdb's table is partial and in-frame only. Here the sample spans about 64,000 clones, about 80% being singletons. In regard to this clone: What it recognizes is unknown.

The CDR3 consists of 15 residues. The V gene's germline CDR1 is SGHRS and CDR2 YFSETQ. Trimming took 0 bases from V and 7 from J; bases not matched to a gene: 7. Sample: peripheral blood, taken 28 days after the second AZD1222 dose. The rearrangement links TRBV5-1 to TRBJ2-5; 9 positions agree with TRBD2. The sequence came from an adult who received the AZD1222 COVID-19 vaccine. CDR3 in DNA: TGCGCCAGCAGCTTGGAGAGGACTAGCGTCGGGACCCAGTACTTC. This sequence encodes CASSLERTSVGTQYF.